This T cell receptor beta chain was obtained from a study of blood T cell repertoires in COVID-19. Study-wide context: Specimens from acute and convalescent COVID-19 originated in the United States, Italy and Spain. In each case, the material was cDNA or gDNA derived from T cells, B-cell-depleted T cells, or PBMCs.

This CDR3 is built from 13 residues. Between the trimmed V and J ends, which lost 3 bases and 0 bases, there was a span of 5 bases. CDR1 LNHDA and CDR2 SQIVND come from the germline V gene (reference sequence). Per the original methods: Amplification of reference gene primers was used by the study to estimate nucleated cell counts. Profiled with immunoSEQ multiplex PCR; TCRdb holds only in-frame clones, not every one. For V, J and clone size, that table is used; D and trimming come from the DNA. The top ten clones hold about 6.5% of a sample with about 380,000 clones, 85% to 90% of them seen once. The chain joins TRBV19 to TRBJ2-5; D remains unclear. Sequencing was performed on peripheral blood. The receptor was derived from a man aged 18-30 years with active or convalescent COVID-19. CDR3 region: CASSIQDQETQYF. The CDR3 DNA reads TGTGCCAGTAGTATTCAGGACCAAGAGACCCAGTACTTC.